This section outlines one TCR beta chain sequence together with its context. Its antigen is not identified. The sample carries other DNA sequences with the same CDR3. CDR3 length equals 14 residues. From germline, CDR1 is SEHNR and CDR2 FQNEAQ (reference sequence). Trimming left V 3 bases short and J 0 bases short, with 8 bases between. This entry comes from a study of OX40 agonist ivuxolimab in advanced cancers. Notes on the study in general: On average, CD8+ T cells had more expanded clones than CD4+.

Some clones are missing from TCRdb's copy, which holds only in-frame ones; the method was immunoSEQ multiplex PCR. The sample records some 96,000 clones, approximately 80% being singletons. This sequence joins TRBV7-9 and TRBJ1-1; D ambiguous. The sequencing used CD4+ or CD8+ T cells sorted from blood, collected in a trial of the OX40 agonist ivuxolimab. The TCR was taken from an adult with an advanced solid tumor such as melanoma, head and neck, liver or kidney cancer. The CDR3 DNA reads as TGTGCCAGCAGCTTCGGCGGCATGAACACTGAAGCTTTCTTT. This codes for CASSFGGMNTEAFF.